This TCR beta chain originates from a study of blood T cell repertoires in COVID-19. Study-wide context: The study drew acute and convalescent COVID-19 samples from the United States, Italy and Spain.

V lost 2 bases and J lost 2, with 12 bases in between. Per germline, CDR1 MRHNA and CDR2 SNTAGT. CDR3 length equals 15 residues. Sequencing used immunoSEQ multiplex PCR; TCRdb keeps in-frame clones, though not all of them. In the table there are roughly 320,000 clones, about 90% of which are singletons. Patients at the Seattle site were enrolled during active infection and followed longitudinally. The sequence was collected from a woman aged 25 to 45 with COVID-19, enrolled during active disease. Sequenced: peripheral blood. The chain is built from TRBV6-4 and TRBJ1-2; the D gene is possibly TRBD1 (5 bases). CDR3 residues: CASSDDGGGNYGYTF. The CDR3 nucleotides read TGTGCCAGCAGTGACGACGGGGGGGGAAACTATGGCTACACCTTC.